This TCR beta chain was identified in a study of blood T cell repertoires in COVID-19. Study in general: COVID-19 samples, acute and convalescent, were from the United States, Italy and Spain.

As originally analysed: Counts of nucleated cells, estimated from reference gene primer amplification, were obtained. TCRdb keeps only in-frame clones here, not all; method: immunoSEQ multiplex PCR. From that table come the V and J calls and clone size; the DNA was used to work out D and trimming. The table has about 24,000 clones, approximately 89% seen once. This clone was seen only once. CDR1 is GTSNPN, CDR2 SVGIG, per germline (reference sequence). This CDR3 region has 11 residues. Trimming at V came to 3 bases and at J to 6 bases, leaving 1 base not matched to a gene. The sequence was obtained from a man over 45 with active COVID-19. The rearrangement joins TRBV30 to TRBJ1-2; 7 bases match TRBD1. Source material: peripheral blood. CDR3 bases: TGTGCCTGGAGGACAGGGCATGGCTACACCTTC. It translates to CAWRTGHGYTF. Full variable domain (rest looked up from reference TRBV30 and TRBJ1-2): SQTIHQWPATLVQPVGSPLSLECTVEGTSNPNLYWYRQAAGRGLQLLFYSVGIGQISSEVPQNLSASRPQDRQFILSSKKLLLSDSGFYLCAWRTGHGYTFGSGTRLTVV.